The clone carrying this TCR beta chain appeared once. The protocol was immunoSEQ multiplex PCR, while the TCRdb copy is restricted to in-frame clones and leaves out a portion. The sample shows roughly 150,000 clones, 75% to 90% of them seen only once. Germline V gene sequence: CDR1 MGHDK, CDR2 SYGVNS. Unmatched junction bases numbered 3, after V lost 1 base and J lost 2 bases. The CDR3 is made up of 16 amino acids. This specimen belongs to a study of blood T cell repertoires in COVID-19. Across the whole study: Whether acute or convalescent, the COVID-19 samples came from the United States, Italy and Spain.

The chain has TRBV25-1 and TRBJ2-2; 8 nucleotides line up with TRBD2. The clonotype was recovered from a human donor in a cohort sampled during active COVID-19. The specimen sequenced was peripheral blood. This CDR3 reads CASSESAGGNTGELFF. The CDR3 DNA is TGTGCCAGCAGTGAATCGGCGGGGGGAAACACCGGGGAGCTGTTTTTT.